The clone carrying this T cell receptor beta chain showed up many times. This specimen belongs to a study of identical twins. The CDR3 sequence is 13 residues long. Germline V gives CDR1 MNHEY, CDR2 SMNVEV (reference sequence). Trimming pared 2 bases from V and 3 bases from J, leaving 8 bases between. Via MiXCR, TCRdb re-called the 5' RACE reads, giving one row per CDR3 protein. The top ten hold approximately 1% of the sample, which has around 480,000 distinct CDR3 sequences, approximately 14% seen once. This sample also belongs to another study, concerning yellow fever vaccine responses in identical twins.

Sequenced material: CD4+ T cells sorted from blood. This rearrangement joins TRBV27 to TRBJ2-7, with D uncertain. This TCR was sampled from a woman between 18 and 29 years old in good health. CDR3 sequence: CASSLTHVYEQYF. For the CDR3, the DNA is TGTGCCAGCAGTTTAACCCACGTCTACGAGCAGTACTTC.